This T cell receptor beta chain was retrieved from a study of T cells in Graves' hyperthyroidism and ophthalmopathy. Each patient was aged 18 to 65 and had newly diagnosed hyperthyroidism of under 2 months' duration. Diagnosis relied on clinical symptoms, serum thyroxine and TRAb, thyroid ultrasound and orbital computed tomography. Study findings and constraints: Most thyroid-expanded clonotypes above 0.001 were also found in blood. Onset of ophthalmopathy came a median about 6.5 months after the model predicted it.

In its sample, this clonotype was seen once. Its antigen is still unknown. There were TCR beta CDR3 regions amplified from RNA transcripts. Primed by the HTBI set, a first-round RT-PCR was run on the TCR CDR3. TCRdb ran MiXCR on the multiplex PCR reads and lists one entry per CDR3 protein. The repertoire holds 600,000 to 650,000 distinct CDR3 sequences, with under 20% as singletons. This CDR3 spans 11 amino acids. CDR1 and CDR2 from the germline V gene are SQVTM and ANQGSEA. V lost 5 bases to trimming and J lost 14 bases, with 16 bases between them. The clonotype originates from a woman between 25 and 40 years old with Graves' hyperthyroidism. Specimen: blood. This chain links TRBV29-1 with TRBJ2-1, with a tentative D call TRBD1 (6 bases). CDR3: CSVLWTAVEFF. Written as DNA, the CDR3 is TGCAGCGTTCTCTGGACAGCGGTCGAGTTCTTC.